This T cell receptor beta chain was sequenced in a study of T cell changes during pregnancy in multiple sclerosis. V was pared by 1 base and J by 1 base, with 17 bases between. Germline V gene lookup returns CDR1 MGHRA and CDR2 YSYEKL. There are 17 residues in the CDR3. The repertoire was sequenced with immunoSEQ multiplex PCR; TCRdb's copy has only in-frame clones and lacks some. The sample yields 38,000 or so clones, about 95% seen once. The gene calls are TRBV4-1 and TRBJ2-7, with a possible D match to TRBD1 (6 bases). The clonotype comes from a female donor with multiple sclerosis, enrolled in a pregnancy study. The material sequenced was CD4+ T cells from peripheral blood mononuclear cells, taken in the second trimester of pregnancy. CDR3 in amino acids: CASSQGGLGVRSYEQYF. CDR3 sequence (DNA): TGCGCCAGCAGCCAAGGGGGGCTGGGGGTCCGGTCCTACGAGCAGTACTTC.